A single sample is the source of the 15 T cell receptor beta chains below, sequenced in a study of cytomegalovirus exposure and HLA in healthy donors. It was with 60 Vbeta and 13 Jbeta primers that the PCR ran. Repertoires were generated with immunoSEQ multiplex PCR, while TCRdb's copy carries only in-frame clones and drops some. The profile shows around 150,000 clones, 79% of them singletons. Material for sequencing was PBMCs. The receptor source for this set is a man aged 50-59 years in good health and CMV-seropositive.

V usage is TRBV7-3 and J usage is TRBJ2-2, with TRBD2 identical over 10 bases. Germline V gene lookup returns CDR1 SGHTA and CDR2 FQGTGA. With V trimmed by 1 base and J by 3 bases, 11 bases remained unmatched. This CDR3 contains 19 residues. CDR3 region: CASSLMASGSGPDTGELFF. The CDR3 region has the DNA TGTGCCAGCAGCTTAATGGCTAGCGGGAGTGGGCCGGACACCGGGGAGCTGTTTTTT.

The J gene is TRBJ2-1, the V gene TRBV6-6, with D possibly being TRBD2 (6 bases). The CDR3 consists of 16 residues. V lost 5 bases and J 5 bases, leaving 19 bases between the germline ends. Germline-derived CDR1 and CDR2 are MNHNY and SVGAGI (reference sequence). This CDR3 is CASSPPGRAGHNEQFF. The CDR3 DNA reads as TGTGCCAGCAGTCCCCCCGGCCGGGCGGGGCACAATGAGCAGTTCTTC.

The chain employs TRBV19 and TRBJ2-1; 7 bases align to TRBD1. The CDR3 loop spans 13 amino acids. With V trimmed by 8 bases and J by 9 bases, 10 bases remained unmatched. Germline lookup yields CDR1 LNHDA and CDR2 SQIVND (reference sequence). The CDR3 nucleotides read TGTGCCAGTGCGACAGGGTTAACTGGTGAGCAGTTCTTC. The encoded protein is CASATGLTGEQFF.

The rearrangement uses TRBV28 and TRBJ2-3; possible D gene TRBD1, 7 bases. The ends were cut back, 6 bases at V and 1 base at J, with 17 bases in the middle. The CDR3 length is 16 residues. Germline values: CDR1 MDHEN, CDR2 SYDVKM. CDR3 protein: CASSSYRGGGTDTQYF. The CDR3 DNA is TGTGCCAGCAGCTCCTACAGGGGAGGAGGCACAGATACGCAGTATTTT.

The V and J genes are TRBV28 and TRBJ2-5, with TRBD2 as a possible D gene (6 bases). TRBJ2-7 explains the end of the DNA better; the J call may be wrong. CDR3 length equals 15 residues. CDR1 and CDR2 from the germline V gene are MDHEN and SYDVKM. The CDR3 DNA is TGTGCCAGCAGTTCCTTAGCGGTCCCCCCGCGCGAGCAGTACTTC. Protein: CASSSLAVPPREQYF.

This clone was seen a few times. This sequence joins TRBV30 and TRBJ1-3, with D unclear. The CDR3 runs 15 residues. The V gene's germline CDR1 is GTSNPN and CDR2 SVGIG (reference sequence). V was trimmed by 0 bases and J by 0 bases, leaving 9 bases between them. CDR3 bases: TGTGCCTGGAGTGTACCCGACAACTCTGGAAACACCATATATTTT. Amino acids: CAWSVPDNSGNTIYF.

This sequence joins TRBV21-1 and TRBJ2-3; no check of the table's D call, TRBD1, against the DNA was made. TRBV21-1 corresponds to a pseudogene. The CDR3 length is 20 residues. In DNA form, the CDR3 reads TGTGCCAGCAGCCCAGCCCGCCGGTATGGAGCGGCAGGGGGAACAGATACGCAGTATTTT. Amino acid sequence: CASSPARRYGAAGGTDTQYF.

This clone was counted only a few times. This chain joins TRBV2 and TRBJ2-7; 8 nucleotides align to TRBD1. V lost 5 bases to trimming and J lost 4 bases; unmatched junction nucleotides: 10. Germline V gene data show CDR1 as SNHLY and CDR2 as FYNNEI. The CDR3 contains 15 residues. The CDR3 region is CASSKTGTGGYEQYF. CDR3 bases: TGTGCCAGCAGTAAAACCGGGACAGGAGGTTACGAGCAGTACTTC.

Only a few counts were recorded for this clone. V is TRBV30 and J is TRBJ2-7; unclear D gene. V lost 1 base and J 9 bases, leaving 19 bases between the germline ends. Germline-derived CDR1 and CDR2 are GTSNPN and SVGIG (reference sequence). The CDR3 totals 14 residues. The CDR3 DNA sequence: TGTGCCTGGAGTGGTCGTCAGTGGAGTCTGGTGCAGTACTTC. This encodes CAWSGRQWSLVQYF.

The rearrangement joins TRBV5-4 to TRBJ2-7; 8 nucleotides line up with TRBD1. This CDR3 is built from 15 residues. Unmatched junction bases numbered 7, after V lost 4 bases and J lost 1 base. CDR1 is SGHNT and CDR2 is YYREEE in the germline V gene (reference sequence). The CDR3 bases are TGTGCCAGCAGCCGAGACAGGGGATTTTCCTACGAGCAGTACTTC. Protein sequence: CASSRDRGFSYEQYF.

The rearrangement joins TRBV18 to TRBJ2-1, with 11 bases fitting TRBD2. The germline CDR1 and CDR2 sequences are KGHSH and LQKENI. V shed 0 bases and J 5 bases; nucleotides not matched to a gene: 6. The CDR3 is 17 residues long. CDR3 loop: CASSPPEGLAGNNEQFF. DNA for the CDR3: TGTGCCAGCTCACCACCGGAAGGACTAGCGGGCAACAATGAGCAGTTCTTC.

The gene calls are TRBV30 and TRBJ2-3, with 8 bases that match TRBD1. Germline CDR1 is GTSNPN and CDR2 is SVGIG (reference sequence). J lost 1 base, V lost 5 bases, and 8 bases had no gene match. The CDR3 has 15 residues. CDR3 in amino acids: CAWAPGTGGTDTQYF. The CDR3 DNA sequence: TGTGCCTGGGCCCCCGGGACAGGAGGCACAGATACGCAGTATTTT.

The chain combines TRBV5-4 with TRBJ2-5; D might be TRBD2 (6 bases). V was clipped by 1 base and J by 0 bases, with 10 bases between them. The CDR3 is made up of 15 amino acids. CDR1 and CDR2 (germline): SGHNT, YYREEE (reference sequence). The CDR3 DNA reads TGTGCCAGCAGCTTGCGTCGGGGGAACCAAGAGACCCAGTACTTC. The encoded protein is CASSLRRGNQETQYF.

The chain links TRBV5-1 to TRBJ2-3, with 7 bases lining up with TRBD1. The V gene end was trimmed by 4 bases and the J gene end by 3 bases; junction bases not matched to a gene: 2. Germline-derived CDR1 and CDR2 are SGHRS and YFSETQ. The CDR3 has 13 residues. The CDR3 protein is CASSPQGTDTQYF. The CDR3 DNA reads TGCGCCAGCAGCCCACAGGGGACAGATACGCAGTATTTT.

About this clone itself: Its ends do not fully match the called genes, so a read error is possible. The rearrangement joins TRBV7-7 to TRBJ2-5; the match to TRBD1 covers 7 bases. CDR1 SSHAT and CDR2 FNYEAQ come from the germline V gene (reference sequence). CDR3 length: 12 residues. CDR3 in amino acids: CASSADRETQYF. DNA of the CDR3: TGTGCTAGCAGCGCGGACAGGGAGACCCAGTACTTC.